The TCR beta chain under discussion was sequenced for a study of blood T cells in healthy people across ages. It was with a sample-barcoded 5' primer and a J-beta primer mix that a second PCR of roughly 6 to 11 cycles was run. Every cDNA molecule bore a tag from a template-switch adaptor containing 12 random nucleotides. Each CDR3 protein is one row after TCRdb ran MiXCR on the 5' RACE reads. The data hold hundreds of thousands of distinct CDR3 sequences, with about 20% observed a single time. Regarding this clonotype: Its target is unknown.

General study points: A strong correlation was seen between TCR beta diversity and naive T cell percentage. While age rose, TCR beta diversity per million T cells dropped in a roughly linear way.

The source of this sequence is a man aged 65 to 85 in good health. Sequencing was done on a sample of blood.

The CDR3 protein is CASSSPSGRRLVNEQFF. CDR3 coding DNA: TGTGCCAGCAGTTCACCTAGCGGGCGAAGATTAGTCAATGAGCAGTTCTTC. The rearrangement joins TRBV28 to TRBJ2-1, with 8 bases that match TRBD2. The junction had 14 bases not matched to a gene; V was cut back by 4 bases and J by 6 bases. Germline V gene sequence: CDR1 MDHEN, CDR2 SYDVKM. The CDR3 has 17 amino acids.